The 3 T cell receptor beta chains given below trace back to one sample, sequenced in a study of response to subunit inactivated influenza vaccine. TCRdb re-called the RT-PCR reads through MiXCR, storing one row per CDR3 protein. The repertoire holds just over 300,000 distinct CDR3 sequences, around a fifth seen once, with approximately 10% in the top ten. Sample: PBMCs from blood, taken less than 22 months after vaccination. All receptors derive from a man between 45 and 75 years old who received an inactivated influenza vaccine.

The chain combines TRBV15 with TRBJ2-3, with 8 bases lining up with TRBD2. Germline lookup yields CDR1 LNHNV and CDR2 YYDKDF (reference sequence). Trimming at V came to 1 base and at J to 2 bases, leaving 5 bases not matched to a gene. The CDR3 runs to 16 residues. CDR3 protein: CATSRGGRRDTDTQYF. The CDR3, as DNA: TGTGCCACCAGCAGAGGCGGGAGGAGGGACACAGATACGCAGTATTTT.

The chain's CDR3 is CASSIGTVKTGELFF. Here the CDR3 DNA reads TGTGCCAGTAGTATTGGGACAGTGAAAACCGGGGAGCTGTTTTTT. J is TRBJ2-2 and V is TRBV19; the match to TRBD1 covers 7 bases. The CDR3 totals 15 residues. Germline CDR1 is LNHDA and CDR2 is SQIVND (reference sequence). Germline trimming cut 3 bases from V and 5 bases from J; bases unmatched to any gene: 6.

The rearrangement links TRBV29-1 to TRBJ2-3; TRBD2 matches at 7 bases. CDR1 and CDR2 (germline): SQVTM, ANQGSEA. Trimming removed 5 bases from V and 0 bases from J; junction bases left unmatched: 5. The CDR3 contains 14 residues. CDR3 in amino acids: CSVTGGSSTDTQYF. The CDR3 DNA reads TGCAGCGTTACGGGGGGATCTAGCACAGATACGCAGTATTTT.